This is a list of T cell receptor beta chains from one sample in a study of Graves' ophthalmopathy and Graves' hyperthyroidism. TCRdb re-called the multiplex PCR reads with MiXCR, one entry per CDR3 protein. The table has roughly 610,000 distinct CDR3 sequences, around a fifth seen once. Sequencing input: peripheral blood. The receptors derive from a woman aged 18 to 35 with stable Graves' hyperthyroidism. Some clones in this sample may be carry-over from other donors' samples. The CDR3 runs from the conserved cysteine through the conserved F or W. Each record gives: clone size, D gene, J gene, V gene, CDR3 DNA, CDR3 protein. The D gene is left open where the match is weak. The size field is filled for only some rows; it gives once, few, many or a size class.

>.|TRBD1|TRBJ1-2|TRBV7-9
TGTGCCAGCAGCAAAGAGGGGGCGACCTACTATGGCTACACCTTC
CASSKEGATYYGYTF
>many|TRBD2|TRBJ2-7|TRBV12-3/TRBV12-4
TGTGCCAGCATGGCGGGACTAGCAGTCTCCTACGAGCAGTACTTC
CASMAGLAVSYEQYF
>once|.|TRBJ1-1|TRBV12-5
TGTGCTAGTGGTTTGGCAACGGGACATCCGAGCACTGAAGCTTTCTTT
CASGLATGHPSTEAFF
>many|.|TRBJ1-1|TRBV12-3/TRBV12-4
TGTGCCAGCAGTTTTGGCAGGGCAGGGAACACTGAAGCTTTCTTT
CASSFGRAGNTEAFF
>many|.|TRBJ1-2|TRBV5-1
TGCGCCAGCAGCCCCTTTGCTAACTATGGCTACACCTTC
CASSPFANYGYTF
>many|TRBD2|TRBJ2-7|TRBV6-1
TGTGCCAGCAGCCAGGGACTAGCGGGAGGATTTGACGAGCAGTACTTC
CASSQGLAGGFDEQYF
>many|TRBD1|TRBJ1-5|TRBV7-3
TGTGCCAGCAGCTTAACCCCGGGGACAGGGGCAAATCAGCCCCAGCATTTT
CASSLTPGTGANQPQHF
>many|.|TRBJ2-5|TRBV24-1
TGTGCCACCAGTGATTGGGGGAGTGGGGAGACCCAGTACTTC
CATSDWGSGETQYF
>many|TRBD1|TRBJ1-1|TRBV29-1
TGCAGCCTCAGGGGGGAGGGTACTGAAGCTTTCTTT
CSLRGEGTEAFF
>.|.|TRBJ1-3|TRBV9
TGTGCCAGCAGCGATGGAACTGGAAACACCATATATTTT
CASSDGTGNTIYF
>.|TRBD1|TRBJ2-2|TRBV3-1
TGTGCCAGCAGCGCCCGGGACAGGTACGCCGGGGAGCTGTTTTTT
CASSARDRYAGELFF
>few|.|TRBJ2-7|TRBV29-1
TGCAGCGTTGACTTAGCAGGGAATGGGGAGCAGTACTTC
CSVDLAGNGEQYF
>many|.|TRBJ2-7|TRBV5-1
TGCGCCAGCAGCTTGGTGGGGGCGTCCTACGAGCAGTACTTC
CASSLVGASYEQYF
>many|TRBD1|TRBJ1-5|TRBV2
TGTGCCAGCAGGGGACAGGGGCGGGTCAATCAGCCCCAGCATTTT
CASRGQGRVNQPQHF
>few|.|TRBJ1-1|TRBV30
TGTGCCTGGAGTCAGACAGCTCCCAAGACTGAAGCTTTCTTT
CAWSQTAPKTEAFF
>few|.|TRBJ1-1|TRBV6-5
TGTGCCAGCAGTTACGGGCCCGGGGGGGGGAAAGCTTTCTTT
CASSYGPGGGKAFF
>many|TRBD1|TRBJ1-5|TRBV12-3/TRBV12-4
TGTGCCAGCAGCTCAGGGGGGAACGTAAATCAGCCCCAGCATTTT
CASSSGGNVNQPQHF
>many|.|TRBJ2-7|TRBV2
TGTGCCAGCAACGACGAGCAGTACTTC
CASNDEQYF
>.|.|TRBJ1-2|TRBV18
TGTGCCAGCTCACCACCGGGGGTTCCGGGGGGCTACACCTTC
CASSPPGVPGGYTF
>few|.|TRBJ2-2|TRBV27
TGTGCCAGCAGTTGGGCTAGTGGGGCCGGGGAGCTGTTTTTT
CASSWASGAGELFF
>.|TRBD1|TRBJ2-5|TRBV20-1
TGCAGTGCTAGACTCATGACAGGGACCGGGGAGACCCAGTACTTC
CSARLMTGTGETQYF
>many|.|TRBJ1-5|TRBV6-4
TGTGCCAGCAGACCGTACTCAAGTAGCAATCAGCCCCAGCATTTT
CASRPYSSSNQPQHF
>many|TRBD2|TRBJ2-5|TRBV7-2
TGTGCCAGCAGCTTATGGTCTAGCGGGGCACAAGAGACCCAGTACTTC
CASSLWSSGAQETQYF
>.|.|TRBJ1-6|TRBV27
TGTGCCAGCAGTTACCGGCAGGCGGGTTCACCCCTCCACTTT
CASSYRQAGSPLHF
>many|.|TRBJ1-2|TRBV9
TGTGCCAGCAGCACCCGACAGTTCCCTTACTATGGCTACACCTTC
CASSTRQFPYYGYTF
>few|.|TRBJ2-2|TRBV6-5
TGTGCCAGCAGTCTACAAACAGGAACCCACACCGGGGAGCTGTTTTTT
CASSLQTGTHTGELFF
>many|.|TRBJ1-1|TRBV10-3
TGTGCCATCAGGGAGGTGGGCACTGAAGCTTTCTTT
CAIREVGTEAFF
>.|TRBD2|TRBJ2-5|TRBV30
TGTGCCTGGAGTCGGGGACTAGCGGGGAAAGAGACCCAGTACTTC
CAWSRGLAGKETQYF
>.|.|TRBJ2-7|TRBV2
TGTGCCAGCAGTGAGTCCCGGGCCGGGGACGAGCAGTACTTC
CASSESRAGDEQYF
>.|.|TRBJ2-7|TRBV6-5
TGTGCCAGCAGCAACTCTAGGAGGTCCTACGAGCAGTACTTC
CASSNSRRSYEQYF
>many|TRBD1|TRBJ1-1|TRBV4-1
TGCGCCAGCAGCCAAGCTGGGACAGGGATAACTGAAGCTTTCTTT
CASSQAGTGITEAFF
>few|.|TRBJ2-7|TRBV6-5
TGTGCCAGCAGTTCCGGGACACCCTACGAGCAGTACTTC
CASSSGTPYEQYF
>many|TRBD1|TRBJ2-2|TRBV2
TGTGCCAGCAAGGGACAGGGGGCTACCGCGAACACCGGGGAGCTGTTTTTT
CASKGQGATANTGELFF
>.|TRBD2|TRBJ2-5|TRBV6-1
TGTGCCAGCGGCGGTACGGGGGGTAACCAAGAGACCCAGTACTTC
CASGGTGGNQETQYF
>many|.|TRBJ2-7|TRBV7-9
TGTGCCAGCAGCACCCCGCTGCACCGGGAGCAGTACTTC
CASSTPLHREQYF
>many|.|TRBJ1-2|TRBV5-1
TGCGCCAGCAGCTTATCAGGACTAGCTAACTATGGCTACACCTTC
CASSLSGLANYGYTF
>many|.|TRBJ2-5|TRBV7-9
TGTGCCACGAACAGGGAGGAGACCCAGTACTTC
CATNREETQYF
>.|.|TRBJ2-2|TRBV12-3/TRBV12-4
TGTGCCAGCAGTTTTGGATCGGGGGCCCACACCGGGGAGCTGTTTTTT
CASSFGSGAHTGELFF
>few|.|TRBJ2-5|TRBV3-1
TGTGCCAGCAGCTCCCCAGACCCGGCGGAGACCCAGTACTTC
CASSSPDPAETQYF
>many|TRBD2|TRBJ2-5|TRBV7-2
TGTGCCAGCAGCTTAATTTACGGGGGGGAGACCCAGTACTTC
CASSLIYGGETQYF
>.|.|TRBJ2-2|TRBV18
TGTGCCAGCAGCTTAGTACAGGGTTCTTTGGACACCGGGGAGCTGTTTTTT
CASSLVQGSLDTGELFF
>many|TRBD2|TRBJ2-5|TRBV9
TGTGCCAGCAGCAACGTAGCGGGAGGAGTAGAGACCCAGTACTTC
CASSNVAGGVETQYF
>.|.|TRBJ1-1|TRBV11-2
TGTGCCAGCAGCTTATTTGCTGTCAAAGCAAACACTGAAGCTTTCTTT
CASSLFAVKANTEAFF
>.|TRBD1|TRBJ1-2|TRBV25-1
TGTGCCAGCAGTGAGGACAGGGGAGGCTACACCTTC
CASSEDRGGYTF
>.|TRBD1|TRBJ1-1|TRBV5-5
TGTGCCAGCAGCCCGAGTTGGGGACAGGGGGCTTTCTTT
CASSPSWGQGAFF
>many|.|TRBJ1-1|TRBV7-9
TGTGCCAGCAGCTTCCCAGGGCCTGAAGCTTTCTTT
CASSFPGPEAFF
>few|TRBD1|TRBJ2-5|TRBV6-5
TGTGCCAGCAGTTCCCAGGGGGCAGGTCAAGAGACCCAGTACTTC
CASSSQGAGQETQYF
>many|.|TRBJ2-6|TRBV7-2
TGTGCCAGCAGCTTAGCGATGGGGGCAACTGGGGCCAACGTCCTGACTTTC
CASSLAMGATGANVLTF
>few|TRBD1|TRBJ1-2|TRBV20-1
TGCAGTGCTAACCAAGGGACAGGGAACATCAAGTACGGCTACACCTTC
CSANQGTGNIKYGYTF
>few|TRBD1|TRBJ2-7|TRBV30
TGTGCCTGGAGGGGGGACAGCTACGAGCAGTACTTC
CAWRGDSYEQYF
>.|.|TRBJ1-5|TRBV6-1
TGTGCCAGCTTCTGGGGACACCTCAGCAATCAGCCCCAGCATTTT
CASFWGHLSNQPQHF
>.|TRBD2|TRBJ2-7|TRBV24-1
TGTGCCACCAGTGACCCCGGGACTAGCGGATCCTCCTACGAGCAGTACTTC
CATSDPGTSGSSYEQYF